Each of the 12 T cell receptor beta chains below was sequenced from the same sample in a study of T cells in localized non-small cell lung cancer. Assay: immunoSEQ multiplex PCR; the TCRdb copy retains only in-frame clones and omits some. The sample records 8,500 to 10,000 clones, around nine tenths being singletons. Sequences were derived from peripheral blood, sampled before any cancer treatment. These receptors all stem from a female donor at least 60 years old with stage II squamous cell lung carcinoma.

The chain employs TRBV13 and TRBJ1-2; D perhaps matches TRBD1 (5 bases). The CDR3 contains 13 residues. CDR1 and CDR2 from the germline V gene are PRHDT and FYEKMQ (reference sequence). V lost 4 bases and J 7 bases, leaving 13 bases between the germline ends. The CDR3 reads CASSSRVSGGYTF. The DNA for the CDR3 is TGTGCCAGCAGCTCCAGGGTGAGCGGTGGCTACACCTTC.

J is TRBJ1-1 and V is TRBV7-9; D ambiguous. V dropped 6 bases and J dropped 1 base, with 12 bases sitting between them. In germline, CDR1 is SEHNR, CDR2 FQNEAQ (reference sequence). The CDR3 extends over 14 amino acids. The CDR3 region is CASRQRHRNTEAFF. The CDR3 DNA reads TGTGCCAGCAGGCAAAGGCATAGGAACACTGAAGCTTTCTTT.

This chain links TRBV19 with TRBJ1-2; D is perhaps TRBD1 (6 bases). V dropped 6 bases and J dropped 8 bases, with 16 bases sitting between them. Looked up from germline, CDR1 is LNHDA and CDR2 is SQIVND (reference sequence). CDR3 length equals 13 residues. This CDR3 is CASRTDSLRGYTF. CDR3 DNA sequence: TGTGCCAGTAGGACGGACAGTCTTCGCGGCTACACCTTC.

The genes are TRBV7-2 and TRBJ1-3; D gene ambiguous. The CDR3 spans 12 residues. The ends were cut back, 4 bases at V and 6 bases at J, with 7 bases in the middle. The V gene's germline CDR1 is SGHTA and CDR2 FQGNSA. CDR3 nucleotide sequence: TGTGCCAGCAGCTACCCCAAAAACACCATATATTTT. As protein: CASSYPKNTIYF.

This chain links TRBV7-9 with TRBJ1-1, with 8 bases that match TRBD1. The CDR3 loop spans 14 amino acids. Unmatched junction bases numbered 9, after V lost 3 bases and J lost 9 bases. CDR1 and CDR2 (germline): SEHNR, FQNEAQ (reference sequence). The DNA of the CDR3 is TGTGCCAGCAGCTTCGGACTGGGACAGGATAAAGCTTTCTTT. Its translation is CASSFGLGQDKAFF.

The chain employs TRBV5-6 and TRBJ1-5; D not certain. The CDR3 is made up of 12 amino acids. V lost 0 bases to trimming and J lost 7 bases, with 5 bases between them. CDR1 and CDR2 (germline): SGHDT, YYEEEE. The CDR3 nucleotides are TGTGCCAGCAGCTTGGAGTCCCAGCCCCAGCATTTT. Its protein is CASSLESQPQHF. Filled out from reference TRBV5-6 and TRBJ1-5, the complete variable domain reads DAGVTQSPTHLIKTRGQQVTLRCSPKSGHDTVSWYQQALGQGPQFIFQYYEEEERQRGNFPDRFSGHQFPNYSSELNVNALLLGDSALYLCASSLESQPQHFGDGTRLSIL.

The CDR3 sequence is CSAHKGNTIYF. The CDR3 DNA sequence: TGCAGTGCCCACAAAGGAAACACCATATATTTT. This chain connects TRBV20-1 to TRBJ1-3; no definite D call. With 6 bases removed from V and 4 bases from J, the gap between germline ends came to 7 bases. Germline loops: CDR1 DFQATT, CDR2 SNEGSKA (reference sequence). The CDR3 is 11 residues long.

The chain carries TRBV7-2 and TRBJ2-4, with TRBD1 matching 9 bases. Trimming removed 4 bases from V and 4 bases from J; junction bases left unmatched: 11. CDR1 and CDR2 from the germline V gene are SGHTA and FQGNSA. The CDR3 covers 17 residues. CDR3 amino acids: CASSSKSGTGLKNIQYF. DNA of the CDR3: TGTGCCAGCAGCTCGAAATCCGGGACAGGGCTGAAAAACATTCAGTACTTC.

CDR3 DNA sequence: TGTGCTAGTGGTAGCACCGGGACTAGCGGAATTGGCGAGCAGTTCTTC. Its protein product is CASGSTGTSGIGEQFF. The chain is built from TRBV12-5 and TRBJ2-1; 11 bases match TRBD2. Germline values: CDR1 LGHNT, CDR2 FRNRAP. Losses at the gene ends were 5 bases for V and 10 bases for J; bases not matched to a gene: 13. This CDR3 spans 16 amino acids.

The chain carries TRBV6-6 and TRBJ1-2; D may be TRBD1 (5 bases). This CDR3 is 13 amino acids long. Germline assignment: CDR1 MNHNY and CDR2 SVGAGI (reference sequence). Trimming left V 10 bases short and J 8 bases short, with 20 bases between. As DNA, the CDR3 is TGTGCCACCGGAGGGGTCGGGGGTGAAGGCTACACCTTC. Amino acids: CATGGVGGEGYTF.

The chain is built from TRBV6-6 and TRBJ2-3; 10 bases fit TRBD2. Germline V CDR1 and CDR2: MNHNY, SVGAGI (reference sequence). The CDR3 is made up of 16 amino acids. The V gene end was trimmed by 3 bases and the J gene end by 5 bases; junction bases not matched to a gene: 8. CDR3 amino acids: CASSYQAGGPEDTQYF. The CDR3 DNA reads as TGTGCCAGCAGTTATCAAGCGGGGGGGCCTGAAGATACGCAGTATTTT.

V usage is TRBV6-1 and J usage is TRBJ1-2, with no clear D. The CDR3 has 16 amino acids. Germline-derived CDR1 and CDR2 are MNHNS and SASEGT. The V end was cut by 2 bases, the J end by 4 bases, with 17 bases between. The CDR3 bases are TGTGCCAGCAGTGAATTAGGACCAACAAGGTTCTATGGCTACACCTTC. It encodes CASSELGPTRFYGYTF.